The 20 T cell receptor beta chains listed next were all sequenced from one sample in a study of CD8+ T cells in alopecia areata. As for treatment: oral pan-JAK inhibitor, 5-10 mg twice daily. Reverse transcribed after extraction, RNA yielded cDNA as the sequencing template. Assay: immunoSEQ multiplex PCR; the TCRdb copy retains only in-frame clones and omits some. Altogether approximately 210,000 clones are present, around two fifths being singletons, with the ten largest covering around 2.5%. Sequencing was performed on CD4+ T cells sorted from blood, taken at approximately week 36, from a patient treated with tofacitinib. These receptors all stem from a human donor with alopecia areata.

The chain carries TRBV4-3 and TRBJ1-2; 7 positions agree with TRBD1. Unmatched junction bases numbered 1, after V lost 0 bases and J lost 3 bases. CDR1 and CDR2 from the germline V gene are LGHNA and YSLEER. This CDR3 contains 14 residues. This CDR3 is CASSQDGTDYGYTF. The CDR3 DNA reads TGCGCCAGCAGCCAAGATGGGACAGACTATGGCTACACCTTC.

The V and J genes are TRBV15 and TRBJ2-7, with D maybe TRBD2 (6 bases). Germline CDR1 is LNHNV and CDR2 is YYDKDF (reference sequence). The CDR3 extends over 12 amino acids. Trimming took off 5 bases at V and 5 bases at J, with 10 bases between the two ends. CDR3 loop: CATSRGIDEQYF. The CDR3 DNA reads TGTGCCACCAGCCGGGGGATCGACGAGCAGTACTTC. The full variable domain, completed using reference TRBV15 and TRBJ2-7, is DAMVIQNPRYQVTQFGKPVTLSCSQTLNHNVMYWYQQKSSQAPKLLFHYYDKDFNNEADTPDNFQSRRPNTSFCFLDIRSPGLGDTAMYLCATSRGIDEQYFGPGTRLTVT.

The rearrangement joins TRBV29-1 to TRBJ2-6, with D perhaps TRBD1 (5 bases). V was clipped by 4 bases and J by 0 bases, with 10 bases between them. CDR3 length equals 15 residues. The germline CDR1 and CDR2 sequences are SQVTM and ANQGSEA. The CDR3 DNA reads as TGCAGCGTTGGAAGGGGCGGCTCTGGGGCCAACGTCCTGACTTTC. Translated: CSVGRGGSGANVLTF.

The chain couples TRBV29-1 to TRBJ2-1; TRBD1 aligns across 11 bases. J was trimmed by 7 bases and V by 7 bases; bases with no gene match: 3. The CDR3 contains 12 residues. Germline lookup yields CDR1 SQVTM and CDR2 ANQGSEA. The CDR3 region has the DNA TGCAGCGGGGACAGGGGGGAAAATGAGCAGTTCTTC. Translated, it gives CSGDRGENEQFF.

This clone turned up a few times. The rearrangement links TRBV28 to TRBJ2-7, with a tentative D call TRBD2 (6 bases). V shed 2 bases and J shed 6 bases, with 8 bases lying between them. CDR1 and CDR2 (germline): MDHEN, SYDVKM. The CDR3 sequence is 12 residues long. The CDR3 is CASSLPGGEQYF. In DNA form, the CDR3 reads TGTGCCAGCAGTTTACCCGGGGGCGAGCAGTACTTC.

The V call is TRBV29-1, the J call TRBJ1-2; D gene unclear. The germline V gene has CDR1 SQVTM and CDR2 ANQGSEA. The CDR3 runs to 14 residues. V was pared by 6 bases and J by 6 bases, with 20 bases between. CDR3 bases: TGCAGCGTCCGTGATGGACGTAGGAGTGATGGCTACACCTTC. Translation: CSVRDGRRSDGYTF.

This clone showed up just a few times. The chain links TRBV29-1 to TRBJ2-7, with D maybe TRBD1 (5 bases). Germline lookup yields CDR1 SQVTM and CDR2 ANQGSEA. Trimming left V 5 bases short and J 2 bases short, with 16 bases between. The CDR3 extends over 14 amino acids. CDR3 sequence reads: CSVQGSHGPYEQYF. In nucleotides, the CDR3 is TGCAGCGTTCAGGGATCCCATGGCCCCTACGAGCAGTACTTC.

The V call is TRBV19, the J call TRBJ2-1, with 13 bases fitting TRBD2. Unmatched junction bases numbered 3, after V lost 4 bases and J lost 6 bases. Germline lookup yields CDR1 LNHDA and CDR2 SQIVND (reference sequence). The CDR3 sequence is 15 residues long. The CDR3 DNA is TGTGCCAGTAGTAGCAGACTAGCGGGAGGCAATGAGCAGTTCTTC. Translating it yields CASSSRLAGGNEQFF.

The CDR3 DNA follows: TGTGCCAGCAGCCTACAGGGCCTGAATGAAAAACTGTTTTTT. Translating gives CASSLQGLNEKLFF. This chain uses TRBV6-5 with TRBJ1-4, with D perhaps matching TRBD1 (6 bases). Trimming took off 6 bases at V and 5 bases at J, with 13 bases between the two ends. In germline, CDR1 is MNHEY, CDR2 SVGAGI. The CDR3 runs to 14 residues.

This clone was counted between two and nine times. The chain uses TRBV5-1 and TRBJ2-2; unclear D gene. CDR3 length equals 16 residues. Looked up from germline, CDR1 is SGHRS and CDR2 is YFSETQ. Trimming took 5 bases from V and 0 from J, leaving 14 bases between them. This CDR3 is CASRTRPGANTGELFF. The CDR3 nucleotides read TGCGCCAGCAGGACCCGCCCGGGTGCGAACACCGGGGAGCTGTTTTTT.

This clone was found once. The genes are TRBV6-5 and TRBJ2-1; 10 bases agree with TRBD2. Germline V CDR1 and CDR2: MNHEY, SVGAGI. Losses at the gene ends were 4 bases for V and 12 bases for J; bases not matched to a gene: 9. The CDR3 is 14 amino acids. The CDR3 loop is CASSSATSGLTQFF. CDR3 coding DNA: TGTGCCAGCAGTTCCGCGACTAGCGGGCTCACGCAGTTCTTC.

This clone came up many times. Other nucleotide sequences from this sample produce the same CDR3. The chain links TRBV28 to TRBJ1-2; perhaps TRBD1 as D (6 bases). CDR3 length: 13 amino acids. V lost 6 bases, J lost 5 bases, and 13 bases lay in between. Germline CDR1 is MDHEN and CDR2 is SYDVKM. The CDR3 region has the DNA TGTGCCAGCAGCCCTCCAGGGGAGTATGGCTACACCTTC. Translation gives CASSPPGEYGYTF.

This clone occurred a few times. The CDR3: CASSLGGTKYEQYF. The DNA of the CDR3 is TGTGCCAGCAGCTTGGGAGGTACGAAATACGAGCAGTACTTC. This chain links TRBV5-4 with TRBJ2-5; D not resolved. The J call is in doubt because the DNA end fits TRBJ2-7 better. Germline CDR1 is SGHNT and CDR2 is YYREEE (reference sequence). This CDR3 is built from 14 residues.

V gene TRBV29-1 combines with J gene TRBJ2-1; 11 bases match TRBD2. The J segment lost 6 bases and the V segment lost 2 bases, leaving 9 bases of the junction unmatched. The CDR3 is 16 amino acids. Germline V gives CDR1 SQVTM, CDR2 ANQGSEA. The CDR3 DNA follows: TGCAGCGTTGAAATGCTAGCGGGAGGTGGAAGCAATGAGCAGTTCTTC. This sequence encodes CSVEMLAGGGSNEQFF.

The V call is TRBV19, the J call TRBJ1-1; TRBD1 matches at 8 bases. The CDR3 is 14 residues long. The V and J ends lost 7 bases and 7 bases, in that order; junction bases with no gene match: 11. Germline V lookup: CDR1 LNHDA, CDR2 SQIVND (reference sequence). The CDR3, as DNA: TGTGCCAGTACACCAGGGGGCGCTCAATATGAAGCTTTCTTT. It specifies CASTPGGAQYEAFF.

In its sample, this clone was seen many times. This sequence joins TRBV7-2 and TRBJ2-5, with TRBD2 as a possible D gene (5 bases). Germline V gene sequence: CDR1 SGHTA, CDR2 FQGNSA. The CDR3 has 12 amino acids. V was cut by 8 bases and J by 4 bases, with 11 bases left in between. CDR3 in amino acids: CASVSRGETQYF. The CDR3 nucleotides read TGTGCCAGCGTCTCACGGGGAGAGACCCAGTACTTC.

The genes are TRBV5-1 and TRBJ2-1; D may be TRBD2 (6 bases). V was shortened by 2 bases and J by 7 bases, with 13 bases between the two germline ends. CDR1 is SGHRS and CDR2 is YFSETQ in the germline V gene. The CDR3 runs to 14 residues. This CDR3 reads CASSFGGILNEQFF. CDR3 in DNA: TGCGCCAGCAGCTTTGGCGGGATTTTGAATGAGCAGTTCTTC. Filled out from reference TRBV5-1 and TRBJ2-1, the complete variable domain reads KAGVTQTPRYLIKTRGQQVTLSCSPISGHRSVSWYQQTPGQGLQFLFEYFSETQRNKGNFPGRFSGRQFSNSRSEMNVSTLELGDSALYLCASSFGGILNEQFFGPGTRLTVL.

The V call is TRBV28, the J call TRBJ2-1, with D possibly being TRBD1 (6 bases). This CDR3 region has 13 residues. V lost 7 bases to trimming and J lost 4 bases, with 11 bases between them. Looked up from germline, CDR1 is MDHEN and CDR2 is SYDVKM. CDR3 amino acids: CASTQGQYNEQFF. CDR3 bases: TGTGCCAGCACCCAGGGACAATACAATGAGCAGTTCTTC.

A remark on this clone: The sample carries other DNA sequences with the same CDR3. The chain combines TRBV30 with TRBJ2-7; a possible D gene is TRBD1 (5 bases). Trimming shortened V by 3 bases and J by 6 bases, and 9 bases separated the two germline ends. From germline, CDR1 is GTSNPN and CDR2 SVGIG (reference sequence). The CDR3 length is 11 residues. Written as DNA, the CDR3 is TGTGCCTGGAGAAATAGGGGCGAGCAGTACTTC. Encoded protein: CAWRNRGEQYF.

This clone has just a few counts. Additional DNA sequences in this sample encode the identical CDR3. This chain joins TRBV6-5 and TRBJ1-2; D is unresolved. Germline V gives CDR1 MNHEY, CDR2 SVGAGI. Trimming removed 0 bases from V and 1 base from J, with 6 bases in between. This CDR3 spans 14 amino acids. The CDR3 bases are TGTGCCAGCAGTTACTCTTTCCGTAACTATGGCTACACCTTC. It yields the protein CASSYSFRNYGYTF.